Sequencing of this T cell receptor beta chain was carried out in a study of T cell responses to AZD1222 COVID-19 vaccine (dated by TCRdb to the early 2020s). About the study as a whole: A total of 233 trial participants underwent TCR sequencing, of whom roughly 210 had received two doses of AZD1222 and about 25 had received two doses of the MenACWY control vaccine. Enrollment into the trials was organized by age into subgroups of 18-55, 56-69 and 70-plus years, and those subgroups contained approximately 150, 30 and 60 TCR-sequenced participants, respectively.

Worth noting for this clone: The antigen it recognizes is unknown. There are no base qualities to consult, and no much larger clone falls within one base.

The CDR3 regions of human TCRbeta chains were analyzed by immunosequencing. The authors' pipeline ran thus. TCRs in the repertoires were matched against a reference library of SARS-CoV-2-specific TCRs that had been generated with the MIRA antigen-specificity platform. Breadth meant the fraction of unique TCRs that were SARS-CoV-2-associated, whereas depth meant the fraction of total T cells that were SARS-CoV-2-associated. Using the MIRA data, each spike-specific TCR was assigned both to the spike region to which the TCR was reactive and to a CD4 or CD8 class. Log10-transformed breadth and depth values were compared by one-way ANOVA with Sidak's multiple comparisons tests. This immuneACCESS table, as held by TCRdb, lists in-frame sequences with V and J called but not all clones. Of the missing ones, under half trace to an unresolved V gene in checked studies; the others have no known cause. Clonal size and the V and J genes are those of that table, whereas D and trimming came from the DNA. The sample contains tens of thousands of clones, about 83% of them found a single time. Jointly, the top ten make up 5% to 6.5% of the sample.

Cut back by 6 bases and 6 bases, the V and J ends lie 15 bases apart. The cysteine opens and the phenylalanine closes a CDR3 of 13 amino acids. Just the 39-base CDR3 DNA is kept, in frame starting at base 1. The germline V gene encodes CDR1 MGHRA and CDR2 YSYEKL. The time point label of this sample denotes: about 28 days (+/-7) after the second vaccine dose. AZD1222 recipients with second doses at about 4 weeks or about 12 weeks were pooled, because spike-specific TCR depth and breadth did not differ between schedules. Vaccinee samples were obtained from the UK trials COV001 and COV002, which included a single-blind randomized controlled phase 2/3 trial of AZD1222 (ChAdOx1 nCoV-19) in healthy adults. For TCRbeta chain sequencing, PBMC samples were collected from trial participants at day 0 and at day 28 after the second dose. The paper as a whole reports these results and caveats: The whole spike protein was spanned by vaccine-associated CD4 TCRs, and dominant responses were seen in regions 160-218 and 743-854. Only a handful of AZD1222 recipients were SARS-CoV-2 seropositive at baseline, limiting conclusions about previously exposed vaccinees. Reportedly, almost half of the unique spike-specific TCRs recognized epitopes lying outside the regions that are mutated in the B.1.351 and B.1.1.7 variants. Participants were mostly white British and included more females than males, and it was suggested by the authors that clonal diversity may have been underestimated. Because no day 14 peak-response samples were available, the repertoires could be characterized only after the peak T cell response. After two AZD1222 doses, spike-specific TCR breadth and depth were significantly higher than at day 0 and than in MenACWY recipients. The 56-69-year group was small, and its depth increase did not reach significance, likely because of low power.

This specimen consisted of peripheral blood, obtained 28 days after the second AZD1222 dose. The sequence links TRBV4-1 to TRBJ2-7; perhaps TRBD1 is the D gene, with 6 bases matching. The receptor was derived from an adult who received the AZD1222 COVID-19 vaccine. The bases are TGCGCCAGCAGTCACAGGGTGTTCGGCGAGCAGTACTTC. It codes for CASSHRVFGEQYF.